This is a list of T cell receptor beta chains from one sample in a study of post-analysis software for immune sequencing data. TCRdb redid the calling of the PCR reads with MiXCR, one entry per CDR3 protein. The data contain approximately 460,000 distinct CDR3 sequences, under 55% of them singletons. The source material was blood. The receptors originated from a girl between 10 and 17 years old with multiple sclerosis. Both conserved end residues are part of each CDR3. The D gene is left open where the match is weak. Some rows mark clone size as missing; the rest say once, few, many or name a class of expanded clone.

TRBV10-3	.	few	TRBJ1-1	TGTGCCATCAGACCGACCGGCTTACAGAACACTGAAGCTTTCTTT	CAIRPTGLQNTEAFF
TRBV28	.	.	TRBJ2-4	TGTGCCAGCAGTTGGGTTCTAGCCAAAAACATTCAGTACTTC	CASSWVLAKNIQYF
TRBV12-3/TRBV12-4	.	.	TRBJ2-6	TGTGCCAGCAGTGTCTCGGGGGCTGGGGCCAACGTCCTGACTTTC	CASSVSGAGANVLTF
TRBV20-1	TRBD2	.	TRBJ2-1	TGCAGTGCACCGATAGCGGGCCAGCAGTTCTTC	CSAPIAGQQFF
TRBV5-1	TRBD1	few	TRBJ2-1	TGCGCCAGCAGCTTGGCGGGACAGTTGAGCTCCTACAATGAGCAGTTCTTC	CASSLAGQLSSYNEQFF
TRBV12-3/TRBV12-4	.	.	TRBJ2-3	TGTGCCAGCAGTAGGGACTTGTATACGCAGTATTTT	CASSRDLYTQYF
TRBV7-2	TRBD2	.	TRBJ2-7	TGTGCCAGCAGCCTTGAAGGGACTAGCGGGGGCAACGAGCAGTACTTC	CASSLEGTSGGNEQYF
TRBV6-4	TRBD2	.	TRBJ2-3	TGTGCCAGCAGTAGCGGGAGGACCTCAGATACGCAGTATTTT	CASSSGRTSDTQYF
TRBV20-1	.	.	TRBJ2-3	TGCAGTGCCTCCTCCGGGGTCACAGATACGCAGTATTTT	CSASSGVTDTQYF
TRBV12-3/TRBV12-4	.	many	TRBJ2-4	TGTGCCAGCACCCGGGGGAGTGGCAAAAACATTCAGTACTTC	CASTRGSGKNIQYF
TRBV10-3	TRBD2	.	TRBJ2-4	TGTGCCACCAGAACGGGAGTAGCGGGAGTACGGAACATTCAGTACTTC	CATRTGVAGVRNIQYF
TRBV28	TRBD2	few	TRBJ2-7	TGTGCCAGCAGGCGGACTAGCGGTATCTACGAGCAGTACTTC	CASRRTSGIYEQYF
TRBV11-1	.	few	TRBJ2-7	TGTGCCAGCAGCTTGGACATTCCATACGAGCAGTACTTC	CASSLDIPYEQYF
TRBV6-1	.	few	TRBJ2-5	TGTGCCAGTCTGAGCAAAGAGACCCAGTACTTC	CASLSKETQYF
TRBV28	.	few	TRBJ2-3	TGTGCCAGCAGTTGGGTCAGCTCCAGCACAGATACGCAGTATTTT	CASSWVSSSTDTQYF
TRBV7-2	.	few	TRBJ1-5	TGTGCCAGCACCTTAGATTTGGGGGAAGGCAATCAGCCCCAGCATTTT	CASTLDLGEGNQPQHF
TRBV5-1	TRBD2	.	TRBJ2-3	TGCGCCAGCAGCGCCACTAGCGATGTAGCAGATACGCAGTATTTT	CASSATSDVADTQYF
TRBV7-7	TRBD2	few	TRBJ2-3	TGTGCTAGCAGCATAGGACTAGCCTCAGGGGATACGCAGTATTTT	CASSIGLASGDTQYF
TRBV6-6	.	few	TRBJ1-5	TGTGCCAGCAGTCAACTAACTCAGCCCCAGCATTTT	CASSQLTQPQHF
TRBV12-3/TRBV12-4	TRBD2	once	TRBJ2-1	TGTGCCAGCAGTCGAACTAGCGGGAGGTTGGATGAGCAGTTCTTC	CASSRTSGRLDEQFF
TRBV20-1	TRBD2	few	TRBJ2-3	TGCAGTGCTGGGACAGTTACTAGCGGGAGATCCACAGATACGCAGTATTTT	CSAGTVTSGRSTDTQYF
TRBV4-1	TRBD1	few	TRBJ2-7	TGCGCCAGCAGCCAAGCCGGACAGGGCTACGAGCAGTACTTC	CASSQAGQGYEQYF
TRBV4-2	.	few	TRBJ2-7	TGTGCCAGCAGCCAAGATCCCGGGAACGAGCAGTACTTC	CASSQDPGNEQYF
TRBV20-1	TRBD1	.	TRBJ2-7	TGCAGTGCTAGGGTAGTGGGACAGGGCGACTACGAGCAGTACTTC	CSARVVGQGDYEQYF
TRBV20-1	TRBD1	.	TRBJ2-5	TGCAGTGCCCCTGACAGGGGGTCAGCACAAGAGACCCAGTACTTC	CSAPDRGSAQETQYF
TRBV7-3	.	few	TRBJ2-7	TGTGCCAGCAGCTCAGGGGACGGAACCTACGAGCAGTACTTC	CASSSGDGTYEQYF
TRBV7-9	TRBD1	.	TRBJ2-7	TGTGCCAGCAGCTACGGGACAGGGGGTCGCGAGCAGTACTTC	CASSYGTGGREQYF
TRBV15	.	.	TRBJ1-4	TGTGCCACCAGCAGAGATCAGGACGGGAATGAAAAACTGTTTTTT	CATSRDQDGNEKLFF
TRBV28	.	once	TRBJ2-5	TGTGCCAGCACCCAAGGGCGTCCGGGGGCTAAGACCCAGTACTTC	CASTQGRPGAKTQYF
TRBV12-3/TRBV12-4	.	.	TRBJ2-5	TGTGCCAGCAGTGTGGACCGGGAGACCCAGTACTTC	CASSVDRETQYF
TRBV7-6	.	.	TRBJ2-3	TGTGCCAGCAGCCCCCCCCGAGGGGATACGCAGTATTTT	CASSPPRGDTQYF
TRBV29-1	.	few	TRBJ1-2	TGCAGCGTTGAATTTGATTATGGCTACACCTTC	CSVEFDYGYTF
TRBV29-1	.	.	TRBJ1-5	TGCAGCGGGGAGCGGATGGGGAATCAGCCCCAGCATTTT	CSGERMGNQPQHF
TRBV7-9	TRBD1	few	TRBJ2-1	TGTGCCAGCAGCCACGGACAGGGCGAATACAATGAGCAGTTCTTC	CASSHGQGEYNEQFF
TRBV12-3/TRBV12-4	TRBD1	few	TRBJ1-4	TGTGCCAGCAGTTACGGGGACAGGTTAGATGAAAAACTGTTTTTT	CASSYGDRLDEKLFF
TRBV2	.	once	TRBJ2-5	TGTGCCAGCAATGCACAGACGTACCAAGAGACCCAGTACTTC	CASNAQTYQETQYF
TRBV12-3/TRBV12-4	.	few	TRBJ1-1	TGTGCCAGCAGTTTAGGGAGCGGGTTGAACACTGAAGCTTTCTTT	CASSLGSGLNTEAFF
TRBV24-1	.	.	TRBJ2-1	TGTGCCACCAGTGATTTGCTTGGCACCTGGCAGTTCTTC	CATSDLLGTWQFF
TRBV20-1	.	.	TRBJ2-5	TGCAGTGCTAGAGCCACCAGGGCAGGGGAGACCCAGTACTTC	CSARATRAGETQYF
TRBV4-1	.	.	TRBJ1-4	TGCGCCAGCAGCCAACCCGGAACAACTAATGAAAAACTGTTTTTT	CASSQPGTTNEKLFF
TRBV9	.	.	TRBJ2-7	TGTGCCAGCAGCGTCGCCCAGCTAGCCTACGAGCAGTACTTC	CASSVAQLAYEQYF
TRBV6-1	.	.	TRBJ1-6	TGTGCCAGCAGTGAAGGAATCTCGAGCTCCTATAATTCACCCCTCCACTTT	CASSEGISSSYNSPLHF
TRBV28	.	once	TRBJ1-5	TGTGCCAGCAGCCGAGCGGGAGGGGCAGGCAATCAGCCCCAGCATTTT	CASSRAGGAGNQPQHF
TRBV5-6	TRBD1	.	TRBJ2-1	TGTGCCAGCAGCCGCGGGGACAGGGGATACAATGAGCAGTTCTTC	CASSRGDRGYNEQFF
TRBV3-1	TRBD2	few	TRBJ2-1	TGTGCCAGCAGCCAAGGGAGTAGCGGGTTTAACAATGAGCAGTTCTTC	CASSQGSSGFNNEQFF
TRBV28	TRBD1	.	TRBJ2-1	TGTGCCAGCAGTCCTCCGGGACAGGGGACTTATGAGCAGTTCTTC	CASSPPGQGTYEQFF
TRBV29-1	TRBD2	few	TRBJ2-3	TGCAGCGTTGATTCGGTCAGCGGGAGTAGCACAGATACGCAGTATTTT	CSVDSVSGSSTDTQYF
TRBV7-9	TRBD2	few	TRBJ2-5	TGTGCCAGCAGCCGGACTAGCGGGATCCAAGAGACCCAGTACTTC	CASSRTSGIQETQYF
TRBV2	.	.	TRBJ2-3	TGTGCCAGCAATAGCGGTGGGGGCACAGATACGCAGTATTTT	CASNSGGGTDTQYF
TRBV5-1	.	few	TRBJ1-2	TGCGCCAGCAGCTTGGGGAACGGAGGAGGCTACACCTTC	CASSLGNGGGYTF
TRBV7-2	.	.	TRBJ1-2	TGTGCCAGCACCAAAATCGCAGGGGCTAACTATGGCTACACCTTC	CASTKIAGANYGYTF
TRBV20-1	.	.	TRBJ1-6	TGCAGTGCTACACGTGCCAGGCCGAATTCACCCCTCCACTTT	CSATRARPNSPLHF
TRBV11-2	.	.	TRBJ2-1	TGTGCCAGCAGCTTAGGGGCAGGTTACAATGAGCAGTTCTTC	CASSLGAGYNEQFF
TRBV5-6	.	.	TRBJ2-3	TGTGCCGGCAGCTTGGCTAGTACAGATACGCAGTATTTT	CAGSLASTDTQYF
TRBV29-1	.	.	TRBJ2-1	TGCAGCGTTGGAACCAATGAGCAGTTCTTC	CSVGTNEQFF